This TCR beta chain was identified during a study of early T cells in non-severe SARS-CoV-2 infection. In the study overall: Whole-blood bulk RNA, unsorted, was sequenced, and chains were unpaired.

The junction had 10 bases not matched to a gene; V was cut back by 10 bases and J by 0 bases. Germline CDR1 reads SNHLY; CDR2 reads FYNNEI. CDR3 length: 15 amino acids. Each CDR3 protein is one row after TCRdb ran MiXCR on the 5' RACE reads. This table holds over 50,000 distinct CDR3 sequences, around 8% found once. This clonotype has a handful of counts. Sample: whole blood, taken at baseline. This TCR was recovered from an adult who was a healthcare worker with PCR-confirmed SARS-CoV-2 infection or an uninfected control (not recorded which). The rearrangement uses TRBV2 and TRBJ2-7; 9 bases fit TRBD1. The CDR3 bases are TGTGCCACCGTACGCCGGGACAGGGCCTCCTACGAGCAGTACTTC. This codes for CATVRRDRASYEQYF.